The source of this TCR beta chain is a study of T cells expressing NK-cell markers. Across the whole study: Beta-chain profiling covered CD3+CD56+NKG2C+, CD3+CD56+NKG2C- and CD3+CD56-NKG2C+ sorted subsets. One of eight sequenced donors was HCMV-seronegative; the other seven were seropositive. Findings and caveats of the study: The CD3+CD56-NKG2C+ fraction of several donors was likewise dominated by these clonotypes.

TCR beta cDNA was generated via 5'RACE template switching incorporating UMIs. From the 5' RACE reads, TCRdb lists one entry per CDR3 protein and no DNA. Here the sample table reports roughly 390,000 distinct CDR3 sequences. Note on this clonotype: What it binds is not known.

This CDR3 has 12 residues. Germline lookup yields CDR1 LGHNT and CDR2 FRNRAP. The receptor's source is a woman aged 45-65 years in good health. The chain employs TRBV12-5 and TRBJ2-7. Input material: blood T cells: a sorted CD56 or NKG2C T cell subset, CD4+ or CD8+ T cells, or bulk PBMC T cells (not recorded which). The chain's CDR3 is CASGLVLNEQYF.